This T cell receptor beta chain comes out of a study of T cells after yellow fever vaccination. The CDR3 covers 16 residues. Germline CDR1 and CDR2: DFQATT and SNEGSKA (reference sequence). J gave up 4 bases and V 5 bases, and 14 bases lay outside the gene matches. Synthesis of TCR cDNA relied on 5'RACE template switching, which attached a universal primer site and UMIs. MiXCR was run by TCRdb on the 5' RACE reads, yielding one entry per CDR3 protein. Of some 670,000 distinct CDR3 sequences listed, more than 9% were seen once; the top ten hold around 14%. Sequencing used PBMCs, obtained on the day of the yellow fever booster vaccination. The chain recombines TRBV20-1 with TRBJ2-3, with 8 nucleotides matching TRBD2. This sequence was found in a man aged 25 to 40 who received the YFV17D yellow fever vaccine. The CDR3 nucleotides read TGCAGTGCTTATAGCGGGGCGTGGATCCCGGCAGATACGCAGTATTTT. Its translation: CSAYSGAWIPADTQYF.